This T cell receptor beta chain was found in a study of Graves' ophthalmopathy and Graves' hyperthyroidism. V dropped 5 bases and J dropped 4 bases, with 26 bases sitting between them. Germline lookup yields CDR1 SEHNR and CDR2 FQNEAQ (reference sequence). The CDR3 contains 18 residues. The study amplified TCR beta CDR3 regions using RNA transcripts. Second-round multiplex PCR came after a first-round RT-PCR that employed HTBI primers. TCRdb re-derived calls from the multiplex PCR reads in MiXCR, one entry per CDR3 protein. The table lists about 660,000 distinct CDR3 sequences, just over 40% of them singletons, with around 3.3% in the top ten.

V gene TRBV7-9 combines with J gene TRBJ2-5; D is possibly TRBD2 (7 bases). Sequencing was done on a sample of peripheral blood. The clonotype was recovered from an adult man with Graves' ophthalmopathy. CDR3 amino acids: CASSRWGGGGPFGETQYF. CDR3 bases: TGTGCCAGCAGCCGTTGGGGGGGGGGGGGCCCGTTCGGAGAGACCCAGTACTTC.